The 6 T cell receptor beta chains listed next were all sequenced from one sample in a study of T-cell memory formation after mild COVID-19. TCRdb redid the calling of the 5' RACE reads with MiXCR, one entry per CDR3 protein. The sample has tens of thousands of distinct CDR3 sequences, 10% to 15% seen once. The sequenced sample was PBMCs or a T cell subset sorted from them (not recorded which). The receptors here all came from a young man who had mild COVID-19 (a few samples of this study predate the infection). Cell type and time point are not known.

The chain is built from TRBV10-1 and TRBJ2-1; 7 bases fit TRBD2. This CDR3 is 14 amino acids long. V was pared by 2 bases and J by 6 bases, with 4 bases of the junction left unmatched. CDR1 and CDR2 (germline): WNHNN, SYGVQD (reference sequence). This CDR3 is CASSEAAGVNEQFF. The DNA for the CDR3 is TGCGCCAGCAGTGAGGCCGCGGGGGTCAATGAGCAGTTCTTC.

This clonotype occurred a few times. The J gene is TRBJ1-6, the V gene TRBV2; a weak D match, TRBD1 (6 bases). The V and J ends lost 3 bases and 10 bases respectively, with 13 bases between them. Germline CDR1 reads SNHLY; CDR2 reads FYNNEI. CDR3 length: 14 residues. CDR3 region: CASSDLSGASPLHF. The CDR3 DNA is TGTGCCAGCAGTGACCTTTCAGGGGCCTCACCCCTCCACTTT.

This clonotype was picked up many times. A junction boundary mismatches the germline segment, possibly from a read error. The chain joins TRBV7-7 to TRBJ2-3, with 7 bases matching TRBD2. CDR3 length: 15 residues. Germline loops: CDR1 SSHAT, CDR2 FNYEAQ (reference sequence). The CDR3 loop reads CASSLGGTITDTQYF. The CDR3 nucleotides are TGTGCTAGCAGCTTGGGGGGGACTATCACAGATACGCAGTATTTT.

The J gene is TRBJ1-2, the V gene TRBV7-9, with 7 bases identical to TRBD1. V was clipped by 5 bases and J by 3 bases; unmatched bases: 18. The CDR3 runs 18 residues. Germline assignment: CDR1 SEHNR and CDR2 FQNEAQ (reference sequence). In nucleotides, the CDR3 is TGTGCCAGCAGCCCTCGGTCCCGGGACAGACCCTTATACTATGGCTACACCTTC. Amino acid sequence: CASSPRSRDRPLYYGYTF.

The rearrangement joins TRBV7-2 to TRBJ1-1, with TRBD1 matching over 7 bases. CDR1 SGHTA and CDR2 FQGNSA come from the germline V gene. With 5 bases clipped from V and 4 bases from J, the junction kept 7 bases outside the gene matches. The CDR3 has 14 amino acids. The CDR3 sequence is CASSRDRFFTEAFF. Here the CDR3 DNA reads TGTGCCAGCAGCCGGGACAGATTTTTCACTGAAGCTTTCTTT.

This clonotype was seen a few times. The chain recombines TRBV21-1 with TRBJ2-3; TRBD2 reflects the table's D call only, with no check against the DNA. TRBV21-1 is described as a pseudogene. The CDR3 has 13 amino acids. CDR3 in DNA: TGTGCCAGCAGCAAAAGGGGGAGGGATACGCAGTATTTT. Translated: CASSKRGRDTQYF.